Included here is one T cell receptor beta chain sequence, with context. This record comes from a study of blood T cell repertoires in COVID-19. Study context: Acute and convalescent COVID-19 samples came from the United States, Italy and Spain.

Data came from immunoSEQ multiplex PCR; TCRdb stores just in-frame clones and leaves some out. The sample lists roughly 60,000 clones, approximately 90% occurring once. J was trimmed by 3 bases and V by 4 bases; bases with no gene match: 6. Germline V gene sequence: CDR1 SQVTM, CDR2 ANQGSEA. The CDR3 consists of 14 residues. This chain uses TRBV29-1 with TRBJ2-1, with 7 nucleotides matching TRBD2. The clonotype originates from a human donor with acute or convalescent COVID-19. The donor label of this sample is uncertain. The sequenced sample consisted of peripheral blood. CDR3 DNA: TGCAGCGTTGTTATTGGCGGGAGCTACAATGAGCAGTTCTTC. It codes for CSVVIGGSYNEQFF.